The TCR beta chain under discussion was sequenced for a study of tumor-infiltrating lymphocytes in localized non-small cell lung cancer. General study results and limits: TCRbeta sequencing showed higher T cell infiltration in tumors than uninvolved lung.

This clone came up once. Its antigen is not identified. Trimming pared 0 bases from V and 2 bases from J, leaving 11 bases between. The CDR3 has 15 amino acids. Germline V gene data show CDR1 as MNHEY and CDR2 as SVGAGI. The protocol was immunoSEQ multiplex PCR, while the TCRdb copy is restricted to in-frame clones and leaves out a portion. The sample has 11,000 to 15,000 clones, roughly 76% seen once; the top ten hold approximately 2.6%. The chain has TRBV6-5 and TRBJ2-7; a weak D match, TRBD1 (5 bases). The specimen sequenced was lung tumor tissue. The clonotype comes from a human donor with non-small cell lung cancer. The CDR3 protein is CASSYSGKGAYEQYF. CDR3 nucleotide sequence: TGTGCCAGCAGTTACTCTGGAAAAGGGGCCTACGAGCAGTACTTC.